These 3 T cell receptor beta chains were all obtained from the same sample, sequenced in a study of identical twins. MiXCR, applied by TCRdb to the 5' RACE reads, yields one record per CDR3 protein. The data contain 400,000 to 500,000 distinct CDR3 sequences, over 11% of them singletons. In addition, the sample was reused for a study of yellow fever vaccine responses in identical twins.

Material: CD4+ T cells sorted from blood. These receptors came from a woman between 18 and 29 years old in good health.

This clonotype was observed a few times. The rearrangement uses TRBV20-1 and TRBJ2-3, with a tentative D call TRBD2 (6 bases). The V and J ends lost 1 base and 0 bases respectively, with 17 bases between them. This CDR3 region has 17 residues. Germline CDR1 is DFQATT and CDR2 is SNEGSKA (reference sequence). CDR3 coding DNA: TGCAGTGCTAGAGTGGATAGCGGTAAATATAGCACAGATACGCAGTATTTT. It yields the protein CSARVDSGKYSTDTQYF.

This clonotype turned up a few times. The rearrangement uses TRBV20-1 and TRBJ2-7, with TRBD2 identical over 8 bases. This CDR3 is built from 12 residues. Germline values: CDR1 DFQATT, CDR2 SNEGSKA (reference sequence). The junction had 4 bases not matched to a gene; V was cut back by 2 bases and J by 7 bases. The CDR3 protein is CSARRLAGEQYF. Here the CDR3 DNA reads TGCAGTGCTAGAAGATTAGCGGGGGAGCAGTACTTC.

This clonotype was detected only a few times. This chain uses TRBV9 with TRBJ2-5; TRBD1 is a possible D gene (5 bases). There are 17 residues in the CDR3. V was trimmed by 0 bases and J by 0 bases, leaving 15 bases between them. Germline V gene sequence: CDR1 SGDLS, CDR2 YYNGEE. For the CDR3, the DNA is TGTGCCAGCAGCGTAGCCGGAAACAGGTGGTACCAAGAGACCCAGTACTTC. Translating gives CASSVAGNRWYQETQYF.